This T cell receptor beta chain was identified during a study of beta chain features in type 1 diabetes. General study findings and limits: Naive, central memory and Treg TCRB repertoires appeared more alike in patients than in healthy donors.

Only a few counts were recorded for this clone. What it recognizes is unknown. What was sequenced were expressed TCRB transcripts, since all of the isolated RNA had been reverse transcribed. Sequencing was performed with immunoSEQ multiplex PCR; in TCRdb, only in-frame clones are kept and a portion is missing. The sample has 350,000 to 450,000 clones, over 13% seen once; the top ten hold more than 0.015%. Per germline, CDR1 GTSNPN and CDR2 SVGIG (reference sequence). The CDR3 runs to 14 residues. With 5 bases clipped from V and 4 bases from J, the junction kept 3 bases outside the gene matches. Sequenced material: naive CD4+ T cells from blood. The rearrangement uses TRBV30 and TRBJ2-1; 12 bases line up with TRBD2. This TCR was sampled from a woman between 18 and 29 years old in good health. DNA of the CDR3: TGTGCCTGGGGACTAGCGGGATCTTACAATGAGCAGTTCTTC. The encoded protein is CAWGLAGSYNEQFF.